This TCR beta chain was captured by sequencing in a study of vaccination and CD4 T cells after COVID-19. V was clipped by 1 base and J by 8 bases, with 15 bases between them. Germline V gene data show CDR1 as LNHNV and CDR2 as YYDKDF (reference sequence). This CDR3 is 15 amino acids long. CD4+ T cells that had been cultured provided DNA sequenced with the Oncomine TCR Beta short-read assay. In TCRdb, the PCR reads were re-called with MiXCR into one record per CDR3 protein. The table shows 9,000 to 15,000 distinct CDR3 sequences, with around 80% occurring only once. Stated treatment: approximately nine-day PBMC culture with coronavirus spike peptide pools or control peptides (ViraFEST assay). A word on this clonotype: Antigen: not known.

The specimen was CD4+ T cells from blood, cultured in vitro. This chain uses TRBV15 with TRBJ1-5, with D unclear. This TCR came from a human donor who had recovered from COVID-19. CDR3 sequence: CATSRVPSSVEPQHF. The CDR3, as DNA: TGTGCCACCAGCAGAGTGCCGTCCTCCGTGGAGCCCCAGCATTTT.